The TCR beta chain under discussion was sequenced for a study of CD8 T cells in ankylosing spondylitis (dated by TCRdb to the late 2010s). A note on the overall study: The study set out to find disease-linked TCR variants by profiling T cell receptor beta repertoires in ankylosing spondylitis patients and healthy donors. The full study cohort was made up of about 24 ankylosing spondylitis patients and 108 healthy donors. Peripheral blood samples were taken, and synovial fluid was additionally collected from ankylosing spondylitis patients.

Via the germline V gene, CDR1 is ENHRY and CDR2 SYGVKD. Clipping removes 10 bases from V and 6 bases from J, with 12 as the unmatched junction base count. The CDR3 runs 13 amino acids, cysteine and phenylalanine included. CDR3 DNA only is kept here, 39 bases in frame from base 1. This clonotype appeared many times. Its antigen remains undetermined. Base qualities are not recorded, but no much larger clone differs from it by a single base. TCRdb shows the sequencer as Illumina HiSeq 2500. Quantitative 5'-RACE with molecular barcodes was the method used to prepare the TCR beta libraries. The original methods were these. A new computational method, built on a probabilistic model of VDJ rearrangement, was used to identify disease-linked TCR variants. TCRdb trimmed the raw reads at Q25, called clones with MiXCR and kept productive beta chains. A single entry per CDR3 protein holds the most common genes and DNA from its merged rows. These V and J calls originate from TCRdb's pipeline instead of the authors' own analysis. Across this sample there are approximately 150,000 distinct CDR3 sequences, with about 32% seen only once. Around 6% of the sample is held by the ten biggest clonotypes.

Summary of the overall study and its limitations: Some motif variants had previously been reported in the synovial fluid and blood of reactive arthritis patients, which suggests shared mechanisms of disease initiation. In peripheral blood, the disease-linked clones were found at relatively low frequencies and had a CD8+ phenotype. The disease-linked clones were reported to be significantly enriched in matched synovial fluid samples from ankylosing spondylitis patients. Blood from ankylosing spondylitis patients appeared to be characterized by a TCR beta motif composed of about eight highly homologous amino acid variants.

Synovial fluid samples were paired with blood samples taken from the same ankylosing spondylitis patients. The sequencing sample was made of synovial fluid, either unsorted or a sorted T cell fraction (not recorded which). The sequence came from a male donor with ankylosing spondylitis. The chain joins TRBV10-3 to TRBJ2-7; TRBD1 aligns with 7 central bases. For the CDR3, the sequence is CATLGVAGGEQYF. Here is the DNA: TGTGCCACCCTTGGGGTAGCAGGGGGCGAGCAGTACTTC.